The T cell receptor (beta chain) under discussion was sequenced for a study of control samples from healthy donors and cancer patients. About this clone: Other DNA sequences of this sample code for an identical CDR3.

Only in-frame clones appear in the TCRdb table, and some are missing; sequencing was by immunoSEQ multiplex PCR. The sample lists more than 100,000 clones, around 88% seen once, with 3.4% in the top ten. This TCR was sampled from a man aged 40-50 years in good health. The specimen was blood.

CDR3 bases: TGTGCCAGCAGCCAAGGATTAAGCTATGGCTACACCTTC. Translated, it gives CASSQGLSYGYTF. The chain has TRBV3-1 (or the pseudogene TRBV3-2) and TRBJ1-2; no definite D call. Germline assignment: CDR1 LGHDT and CDR2 YNNKEL (reference sequence). With 1 base removed from V and 4 bases from J, the gap between germline ends came to 7 bases. The CDR3 is made up of 13 amino acids.